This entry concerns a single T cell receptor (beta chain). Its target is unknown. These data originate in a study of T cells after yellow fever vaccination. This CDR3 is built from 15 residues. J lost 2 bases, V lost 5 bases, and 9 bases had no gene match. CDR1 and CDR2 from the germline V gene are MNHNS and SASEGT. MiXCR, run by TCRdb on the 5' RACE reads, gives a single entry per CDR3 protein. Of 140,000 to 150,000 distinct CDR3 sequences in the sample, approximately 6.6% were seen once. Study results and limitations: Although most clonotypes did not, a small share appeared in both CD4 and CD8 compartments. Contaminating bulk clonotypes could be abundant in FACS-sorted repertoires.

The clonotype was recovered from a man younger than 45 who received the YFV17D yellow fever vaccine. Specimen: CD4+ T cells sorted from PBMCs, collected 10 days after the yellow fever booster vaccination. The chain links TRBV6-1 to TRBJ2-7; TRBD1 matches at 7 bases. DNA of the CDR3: TGTGCCAGCAGTCGCGACAGGGATTGGGCCTACGAGCAGTACTTC. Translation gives CASSRDRDWAYEQYF.